One sample yielded the 22 T cell receptor beta chains listed below, sequenced in a study of CD8 T cells in ankylosing spondylitis. From the 5' RACE reads, TCRdb called clonotypes with MiXCR, one entry per CDR3 protein. Here the sample spans about 160,000 distinct CDR3 sequences, around two fifths being singletons. The sequenced sample consisted of synovial fluid, either unsorted or a sorted T cell fraction (not recorded which). The receptors were sampled from a male donor with ankylosing spondylitis.

The V gene is TRBV9, the J gene TRBJ1-2, with D possibly being TRBD1 (6 bases). The length of the CDR3 is 16 residues. CDR1 and CDR2 (germline): SGDLS, YYNGEE. Trimming left V 3 bases short and J 4 bases short, with 19 bases between. CDR3: CASSGSDENRVYGYTF. Written as DNA, the CDR3 is TGTGCCAGCAGCGGAAGCGACGAAAACAGGGTCTATGGCTACACCTTC.

The chain links TRBV18 to TRBJ1-2, with unresolved D. Germline-derived CDR1 and CDR2 are KGHSH and LQKENI. V was cut by 1 base and J by 0 bases, with 15 bases left in between. This CDR3 is built from 17 residues. The CDR3 here is CASSPRVPLGANYGYTF. In nucleotides, the CDR3 is TGTGCCAGCTCACCACGGGTGCCGCTGGGAGCTAACTATGGCTACACCTTC.

This rearrangement joins TRBV7-2 to TRBJ2-7, with a weak D call TRBD2 (5 bases). Germline values: CDR1 SGHTA, CDR2 FQGNSA. V was cut by 0 bases and J by 3 bases, with 15 bases left in between. The CDR3 loop spans 16 amino acids. The CDR3 spells CASSLAATPGGYEQYF. The CDR3 DNA sequence: TGTGCCAGCAGCTTAGCAGCGACCCCCGGAGGCTACGAGCAGTACTTC.

The chain carries TRBV13 and TRBJ2-7; TRBD1 matches at 9 bases. Looked up from germline, CDR1 is PRHDT and CDR2 is FYEKMQ (reference sequence). The junction had 10 bases not matched to a gene; V was cut back by 5 bases and J by 2 bases. The CDR3 runs 16 residues. CDR3 bases: TGTGCCAGCAGCGGACCTGGACAGGGGATACCCTACGAGCAGTACTTC. Its translation: CASSGPGQGIPYEQYF.

The rearrangement links TRBV2 to TRBJ1-1, with D possibly matching TRBD1 (5 bases). CDR1 is SNHLY, CDR2 FYNNEI, per germline. The V and J ends lost 6 bases and 4 bases respectively, with 15 bases between them. This CDR3 comprises 14 residues. CDR3 amino acids: CASRNLRVGTEAFF. In DNA form, the CDR3 reads TGTGCCAGCAGAAACCTCAGGGTGGGCACTGAAGCTTTCTTT. Together with reference TRBV2 and TRBJ1-1, the CDR3 gives the full variable domain: EPEVTQTPSHQVTQMGQEVILRCVPISNHLYFYWYRQILGQKVEFLVSFYNNEISEKSEIFDDQFSVERPDGSNFTLKIRSTKLEDSAMYFCASRNLRVGTEAFFGQGTRLTVV.

This chain links TRBV20-1 with TRBJ1-5, with D perhaps TRBD1 (5 bases). Per germline, CDR1 DFQATT and CDR2 SNEGSKA (reference sequence). There are 15 residues in the CDR3. The V end was cut by 5 bases, the J end by 5 bases, with 19 bases between. The CDR3 here is CSAGGVGTGDQPQHF. The CDR3 coding sequence is TGCAGTGCTGGGGGGGTTGGGACGGGGGATCAGCCCCAGCATTTT.

This clonotype was counted a few times. The chain combines TRBV10-2 with TRBJ2-7, with no clear D. The CDR3 length is 15 residues. Germline values: CDR1 WSHSY, CDR2 SAAADI. V was trimmed by 6 bases and J by 2 bases, leaving 17 bases between them. Here the CDR3 reads CASSPLGSGPYEQYF. The DNA of the CDR3 is TGCGCCAGCAGCCCCCTCGGGTCAGGCCCCTACGAGCAGTACTTC.

This clonotype was seen a handful of times. This chain connects TRBV6-6 to TRBJ2-1; the D call may be TRBD1 or TRBD2 (5 bases each). CDR3 length equals 10 residues. From germline, CDR1 is MNHNY and CDR2 SVGAGI (reference sequence). V was cut by 11 bases and J by 9 bases, with 11 bases left in between. CDR3 loop: CAHGAGEQFF. DNA for the CDR3: TGTGCCCACGGGGCTGGTGAGCAGTTCTTC.

The CDR3 nucleotides are TGTGCCAGCAGCTATGCGTACTATGGCTACACCTTC. Protein: CASSYAYYGYTF. This sequence joins TRBV13 and TRBJ1-2, with no clear D. V was shortened by 4 bases and J by 3 bases, with 6 bases between the two germline ends. The CDR3 spans 12 residues. The germline V gene encodes CDR1 PRHDT and CDR2 FYEKMQ (reference sequence).

This clonotype turned up a few times. CDR3 DNA: TGTGCCAGCAGTTCGCTAGCGGGGGGGCCCACAGATACGCAGTATTTT. Encoded protein: CASSSLAGGPTDTQYF. The chain uses TRBV6-5 and TRBJ2-3, with TRBD2 matching 12 bases. V was clipped by 4 bases and J by 2 bases; unmatched bases: 4. Germline CDR1 is MNHEY and CDR2 is SVGAGI. The CDR3 is 16 residues long.

The chain is built from TRBV5-1 and TRBJ2-5, with D maybe TRBD2 (5 bases). Per the germline V gene, CDR1 is SGHRS and CDR2 is YFSETQ. The length of the CDR3 is 14 residues. The V and J ends lost 5 bases and 7 bases respectively, with 18 bases between them. The CDR3 coding sequence is TGCGCCAGCAGTTCCGGACTTTTCCCGGGGACCCAGTACTTC. Residues: CASSSGLFPGTQYF.

This sequence joins TRBV20-1 and TRBJ2-7; D may be TRBD1 or TRBD2 (6 bases each). CDR1 DFQATT and CDR2 SNEGSKA come from the germline V gene (reference sequence). The V end was cut by 6 bases, the J end by 6 bases, with 12 bases between. CDR3 length: 11 amino acids. The CDR3 region is CSALGGGEQYF. For the CDR3, the DNA is TGCAGTGCCCTCGGGGGCGGCGAGCAGTACTTC.

The CDR3 bases are TGTGCCAGCAACCCTCTCCGGGACCTTACCCAGAACACTGAAGCTTTCTTT. Amino acid sequence: CASNPLRDLTQNTEAFF. The chain links TRBV28 to TRBJ1-1; D is perhaps TRBD1 (5 bases). V shed 7 bases and J shed 1 base, with 22 bases lying between them. The CDR3 spans 17 residues. CDR1 is MDHEN and CDR2 is SYDVKM in the germline V gene. The complete variable domain, with remaining parts taken from reference TRBV28 and TRBJ1-1, reads DVKVTQSSRYLVKRTGEKVFLECVQDMDHENMFWYRQDPGLGLRLIYFSYDVKMKEKGDIPEGYSVSREKKERFSLILESASTNQTSMYLCASNPLRDLTQNTEAFFGQGTRLTVV.

The chain couples TRBV7-3 to TRBJ1-1, with 8 positions matching TRBD1. Unmatched junction bases numbered 8, after V lost 4 bases and J lost 4 bases. This CDR3 contains 15 residues. From germline, CDR1 is SGHTA and CDR2 FQGTGA. The CDR3 coding sequence is TGTGCCAGCAGCTCTCAGGGGGCCGGGGGCACTGAAGCTTTCTTT. This gives the protein CASSSQGAGGTEAFF.

The chain links TRBV10-1 to TRBJ2-1; D is unresolved. CDR3 length: 13 amino acids. Germline loops: CDR1 WNHNN, CDR2 SYGVQD (reference sequence). V was cut by 4 bases and J by 7 bases, with 11 bases left in between. The CDR3 spells CASSVWGWNEQFF. The CDR3 coding sequence is TGCGCCAGCAGTGTGTGGGGTTGGAATGAGCAGTTCTTC.

The V call is TRBV5-1, the J call TRBJ2-1, with 13 bases matching TRBD2. V lost 3 bases to trimming and J lost 7 bases; unmatched junction nucleotides: 13. Germline V CDR1 and CDR2: SGHRS, YFSETQ. The CDR3 has 18 amino acids. Here the CDR3 DNA reads TGCGCCAGCAGCTCTGGACTAGCGGGAGAAGTTTTGTGGAATGAGCAGTTCTTC. Translated, it gives CASSSGLAGEVLWNEQFF.

The table lists this clonotype with many counts. This chain joins TRBV12-3 or TRBV12-4 and TRBJ2-2; D unresolved. CDR3 length: 12 residues. The V end was cut by 7 bases, the J end by 7 bases, with 10 bases between. DNA of the CDR3: TGTGCCAGCACCGCGGCCGGCGGGGAGCTGTTTTTT. It yields the protein CASTAAGGELFF.

The table lists this clonotype with many counts. The rearrangement links TRBV10-3 to TRBJ2-5; the D gene could be TRBD1 or TRBD2 (6 bases each). The germline V gene has CDR1 ENHRY and CDR2 SYGVKD. This CDR3 contains 15 residues. V lost 2 bases and J lost 2, with 12 bases in between. CDR3 bases: TGTGCCATCAGTGAGCCCGGAGGGGGGCAAGAGACCCAGTACTTC. Its translation is CAISEPGGGQETQYF.

This clonotype was seen a few times. The chain is built from TRBV20-1 and TRBJ1-5; D is possibly TRBD1 (5 bases). CDR1 is DFQATT, CDR2 SNEGSKA, per germline (reference sequence). V lost 6 bases, J lost 0 bases, and 12 bases lay in between. This CDR3 region has 14 residues. The chain's CDR3 is CSAGEYYSNQPQHF. As DNA, the CDR3 is TGCAGTGCGGGGGAGTATTATAGCAATCAGCCCCAGCATTTT.

The rearrangement uses TRBV7-9 and TRBJ1-1; TRBD1 matches 7 bases. The CDR3 runs to 16 residues. V lost 4 bases, J lost 3 bases, and 11 bases stayed unmatched. The germline gives CDR1 SEHNR, CDR2 FQNEAQ (reference sequence). The CDR3 nucleotides read TGTGCCAGCAGCTCCAACCGGGACAGCCCTGACACTGAAGCTTTCTTT. Protein: CASSSNRDSPDTEAFF.

The rearrangement joins TRBV7-2 to TRBJ1-3, with 8 bases matching TRBD1. CDR3 length: 15 residues. Germline V lookup: CDR1 SGHTA, CDR2 FQGNSA. Trimming at V came to 8 bases and at J to 8 bases, leaving 14 bases not matched to a gene. CDR3 residues: CASWQPTGGVDTIYF. The CDR3 DNA reads as TGTGCCAGCTGGCAACCTACAGGGGGTGTTGACACCATATATTTT.

This clonotype has a handful of counts. V is TRBV29-1 and J is TRBJ1-1; D not resolved. V dropped 5 bases and J dropped 3 bases, with 7 bases sitting between them. This CDR3 is built from 11 residues. Germline V gene sequence: CDR1 SQVTM, CDR2 ANQGSEA. The CDR3 sequence: CSVWVYTEAFF. The CDR3, as DNA: TGCAGCGTTTGGGTTTACACTGAAGCTTTCTTT. The whole variable domain, remainder taken from reference TRBV29-1 and TRBJ1-1, is SAVISQKPSRDICQRGTSLTIQCQVDSQVTMMFWYRQQPGQSLTLIATANQGSEATYESGFVIDKFPISRPNLTFSTLTVSNMSPEDSSIYLCSVWVYTEAFFGQGTRLTVV.